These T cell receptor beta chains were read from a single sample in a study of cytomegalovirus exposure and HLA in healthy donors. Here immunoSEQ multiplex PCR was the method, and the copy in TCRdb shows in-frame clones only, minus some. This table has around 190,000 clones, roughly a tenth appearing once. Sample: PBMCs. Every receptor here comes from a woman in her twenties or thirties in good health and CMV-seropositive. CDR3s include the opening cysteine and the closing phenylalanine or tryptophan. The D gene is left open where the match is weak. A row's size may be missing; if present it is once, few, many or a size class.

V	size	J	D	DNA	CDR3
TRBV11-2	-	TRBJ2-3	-	TGTGCCAGCAGCCCCTCCGCGGTCCCACTCACAGATACGCAGTATTTT	CASSPSAVPLTDTQYF
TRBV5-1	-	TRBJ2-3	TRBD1	TGCGCCAGCAGCCGACAGGGGGGAGAGGATACGCAGTATTTT	CASSRQGGEDTQYF
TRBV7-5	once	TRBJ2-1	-	TGTGCCAGAGTAACACAGGGGAGCTCCTACAATGAGCAGTTCTTC	CARVTQGSSYNEQFF
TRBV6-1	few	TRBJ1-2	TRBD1	TGTGCCAGCTCAGTGCGGGACAGGGGGCCTGGCTACACCTTC	CASSVRDRGPGYTF
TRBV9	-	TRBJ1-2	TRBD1	TGTGCCAGCGGCCTTACACAGGGGGCTGAGTATGGCTACACCTTC	CASGLTQGAEYGYTF
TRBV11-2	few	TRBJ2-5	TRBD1	TGTGCCAGCAGCCCTTGGACAGGCGACCAAGAGACCCAGTACTTC	CASSPWTGDQETQYF
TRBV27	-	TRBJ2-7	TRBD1	TGTGCCAGCAGCAGGGGGTTTGGCTCCTACGAGCAGTACTTC	CASSRGFGSYEQYF
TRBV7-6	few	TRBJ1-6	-	TGTGCCAGCAGTCCCATGGGGGCAGGATCACCCCTCCACTTT	CASSPMGAGSPLHF
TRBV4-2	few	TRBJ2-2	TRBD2	TGTGCCAGCAGCCAAGTGTTAGCGGGAAGGGTCGGGGAGCTGTTTTTT	CASSQVLAGRVGELFF
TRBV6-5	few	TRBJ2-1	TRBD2	TGTGCCAGCAGTTACAGTACTAGCGGACACAATGAGCAGTTCTTC	CASSYSTSGHNEQFF
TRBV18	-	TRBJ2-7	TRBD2	TGTGCCAGCTCACCCCTCAGCAAGCGGGGCACCTACGAGCAGTACTTC	CASSPLSKRGTYEQYF
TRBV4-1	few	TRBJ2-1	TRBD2	TGCGCCAGCGGTCTTTCGGGACTAGCGCTTTACAATGAGCAGTTCTTC	CASGLSGLALYNEQFF
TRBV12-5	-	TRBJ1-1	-	TGTGCTAGTGGCCACCTACGGACATACACTGAAGCTTTCTTT	CASGHLRTYTEAFF
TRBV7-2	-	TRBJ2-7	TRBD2	TGTGCCAGCAGCCCTCGGGAGGACGGGAGTGGTTACGAGCAGTACTTC	CASSPREDGSGYEQYF
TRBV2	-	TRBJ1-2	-	TGTGCCAGCACATCTGGACCCAGGGGAAGCGATGGCTACACCTTC	CASTSGPRGSDGYTF
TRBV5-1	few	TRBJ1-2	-	TGCGCCAGCAGCTTTGGGCATGGCTACACCTTC	CASSFGHGYTF
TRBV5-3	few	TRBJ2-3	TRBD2	TGTGCCAGAAGATGGACTAGCCGACACACAGATACGCAGTATTTT	CARRWTSRHTDTQYF
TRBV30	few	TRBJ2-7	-	TGTGCCTGGGGAGGAGCAGGACGGCGTCCCTACGAGCAGTACTTC	CAWGGAGRRPYEQYF
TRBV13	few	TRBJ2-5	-	TGTGCCAGCAGCTTATTCGGGAACCATGGGGAGACCCAGTACTTC	CASSLFGNHGETQYF
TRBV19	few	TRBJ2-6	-	TGTGCCACCCGACAGATCTCTGGGGCCAACGTCCTGACTTTC	CATRQISGANVLTF
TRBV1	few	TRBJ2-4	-	TGCACCAGCAGCCAAGATCACGGGAGAGGCAAAAACATTCAGTACTTC	CTSSQDHGRGKNIQYF
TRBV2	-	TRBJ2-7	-	TGTGCCAGCAGGAGGGAAGGGTCCTACGAGCAGTACTTC	CASRREGSYEQYF
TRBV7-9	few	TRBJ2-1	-	TGTGCCAGCAGCCCAGGCAATGAGCAGTTCTTC	CASSPGNEQFF
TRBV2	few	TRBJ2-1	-	TGTGCCAGCAGTGTGTCTAGTCCGTACAATGAGCAGTTCTTC	CASSVSSPYNEQFF
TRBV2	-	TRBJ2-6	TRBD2	TGTGCCGGGATTAGCGGGAATGGGGCCAACGTCCTGACTTTC	CAGISGNGANVLTF
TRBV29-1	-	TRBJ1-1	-	TGCAGCGTTGGGCAGAACAGGCTCGGCGCTGAAGCTTTCTTT	CSVGQNRLGAEAFF
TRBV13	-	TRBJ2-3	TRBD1	TGTGCCAGCAGCTTACAGGGGGCAGATACGCAGTATTTT	CASSLQGADTQYF
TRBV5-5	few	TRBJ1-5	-	TGTGCCAGCAGCTTCCTGGGGACTCCCAATCAGCCCCAGCATTTT	CASSFLGTPNQPQHF